The TCR beta chain under discussion was sequenced for a study of blood T cell repertoires in COVID-19. In the study overall: Samples representing acute and convalescent COVID-19 were sourced from the United States, Italy and Spain. In each case, the material was cDNA or gDNA derived from T cells, B-cell-depleted T cells, or PBMCs.

Living in 25 or so US areas, the participants were between about 18 and 90 years of age. Participant-given clinical history determined each cohort assignment. Generated by immunoSEQ multiplex PCR, the TCRdb table keeps only in-frame clones and is missing some. Of roughly 180,000 clones in the sample, over 65% were seen once. This clonotype was sampled from a woman aged 50 to 60 who had recovered from COVID-19. The sample consisted of PBMCs or T cells enriched from blood (not recorded which).

The CDR3 bases are TGTGCCAGCAGCCCCCAAGAAGGACGGGCGGGTACTGAAGCTTTCTTT. As protein: CASSPQEGRAGTEAFF. This chain links TRBV28 with TRBJ1-1, with unresolved D. Looked up from germline, CDR1 is MDHEN and CDR2 is SYDVKM. The CDR3 sequence is 16 residues long. Between the trimmed V and J ends, which lost 6 bases and 5 bases, there was a span of 22 bases.